The sequence of this T cell receptor (beta chain) was determined in a study of response to subunit inactivated influenza vaccine. Study-wide findings and caveats: Each seasonal influenza vaccination, the authors suggested, recruits few new T cells.

This clonotype was counted a few times. Its antigen is still unknown. The CDR3 is 17 residues long. CDR1 and CDR2 from the germline V gene are DFQATT and SNEGSKA (reference sequence). Between the trimmed V and J ends, which lost 1 base and 0 bases, there was a span of 17 bases. TCRdb re-called the RT-PCR reads through MiXCR, storing one row per CDR3 protein. The repertoire holds 650,000 or so distinct CDR3 sequences, with 12% to 15% as singletons. The rearrangement links TRBV20-1 to TRBJ2-3; D remains ambiguous. The sequence was obtained from a man aged 45-65 years who received an inactivated influenza vaccine. Material: PBMCs from blood, obtained around 14 days before vaccination. The CDR3 loop is CSARGGRGWNSTDTQYF. For the CDR3, the DNA is TGCAGTGCTAGAGGCGGTCGTGGATGGAATAGCACAGATACGCAGTATTTT.